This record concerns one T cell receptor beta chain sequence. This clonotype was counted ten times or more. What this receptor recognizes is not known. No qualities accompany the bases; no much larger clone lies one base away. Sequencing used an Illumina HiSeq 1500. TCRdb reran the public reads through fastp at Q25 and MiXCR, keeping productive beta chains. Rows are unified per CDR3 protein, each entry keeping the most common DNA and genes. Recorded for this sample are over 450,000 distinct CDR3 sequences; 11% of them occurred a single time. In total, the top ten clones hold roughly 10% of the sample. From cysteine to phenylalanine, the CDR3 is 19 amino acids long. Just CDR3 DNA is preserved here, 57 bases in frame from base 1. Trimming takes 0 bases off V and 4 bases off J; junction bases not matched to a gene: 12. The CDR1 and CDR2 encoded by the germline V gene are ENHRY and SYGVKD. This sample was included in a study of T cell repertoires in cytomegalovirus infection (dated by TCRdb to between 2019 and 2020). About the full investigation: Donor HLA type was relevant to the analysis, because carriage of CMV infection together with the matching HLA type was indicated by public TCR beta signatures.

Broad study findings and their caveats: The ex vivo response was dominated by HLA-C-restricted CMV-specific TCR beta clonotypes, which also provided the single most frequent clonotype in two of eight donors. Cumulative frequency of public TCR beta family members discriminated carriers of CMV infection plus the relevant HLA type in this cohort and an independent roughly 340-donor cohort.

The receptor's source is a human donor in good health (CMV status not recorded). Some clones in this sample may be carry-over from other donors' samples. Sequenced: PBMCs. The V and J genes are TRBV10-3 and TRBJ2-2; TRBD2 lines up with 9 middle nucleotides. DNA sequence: TGTGCCATCAGTGAGTCGATGACAGGTAGCGGGGGAAGCACCGGGGAGCTGTTTTTT. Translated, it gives CAISESMTGSGGSTGELFF.